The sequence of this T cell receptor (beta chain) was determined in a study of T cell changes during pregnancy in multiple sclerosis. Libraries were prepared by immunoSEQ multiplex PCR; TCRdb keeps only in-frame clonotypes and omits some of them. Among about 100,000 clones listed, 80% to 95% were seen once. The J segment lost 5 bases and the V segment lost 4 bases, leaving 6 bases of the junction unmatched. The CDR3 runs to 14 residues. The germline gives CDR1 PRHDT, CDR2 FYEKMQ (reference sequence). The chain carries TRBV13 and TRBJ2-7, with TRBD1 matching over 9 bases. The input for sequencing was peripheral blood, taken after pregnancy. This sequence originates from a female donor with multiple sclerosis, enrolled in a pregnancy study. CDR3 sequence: CASSWGTGWNEQYF. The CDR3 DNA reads TGTGCCAGCAGCTGGGGGACAGGGTGGAACGAGCAGTACTTC.